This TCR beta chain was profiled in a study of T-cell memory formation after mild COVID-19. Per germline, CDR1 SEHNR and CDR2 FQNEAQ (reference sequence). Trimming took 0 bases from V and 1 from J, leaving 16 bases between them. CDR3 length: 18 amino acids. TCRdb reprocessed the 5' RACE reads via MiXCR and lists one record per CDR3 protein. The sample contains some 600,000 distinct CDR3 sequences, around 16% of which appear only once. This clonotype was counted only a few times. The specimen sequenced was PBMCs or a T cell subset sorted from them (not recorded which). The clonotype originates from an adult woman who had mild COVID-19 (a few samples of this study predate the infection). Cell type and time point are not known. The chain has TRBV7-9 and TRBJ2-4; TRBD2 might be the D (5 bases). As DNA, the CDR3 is TGTGCCAGCAGCTTAGCGGGGAGAGCAGATCTGGCCAAAAACATTCAGTACTTC. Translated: CASSLAGRADLAKNIQYF.